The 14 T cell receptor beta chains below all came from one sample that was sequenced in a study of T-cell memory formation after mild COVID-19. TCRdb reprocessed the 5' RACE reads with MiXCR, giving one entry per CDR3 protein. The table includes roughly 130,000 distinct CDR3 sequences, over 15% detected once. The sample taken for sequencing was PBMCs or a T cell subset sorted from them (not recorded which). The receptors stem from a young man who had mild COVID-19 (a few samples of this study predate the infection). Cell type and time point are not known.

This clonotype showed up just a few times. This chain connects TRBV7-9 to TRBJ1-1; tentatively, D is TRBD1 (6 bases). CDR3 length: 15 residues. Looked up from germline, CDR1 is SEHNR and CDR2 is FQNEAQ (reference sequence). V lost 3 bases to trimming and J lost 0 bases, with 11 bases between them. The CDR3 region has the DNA TGTGCCAGCAGCTTCAGGGGCCGGGTGAACACTGAAGCTTTCTTT. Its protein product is CASSFRGRVNTEAFF. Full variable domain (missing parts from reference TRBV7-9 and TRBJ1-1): DTGVSQNPRHKITKRGQNVTFRCDPISEHNRLYWYRQTLGQGPEFLTYFQNEAQLEKSRLLSDRFSAERPKGSFSTLEIQRTEQGDSAMYLCASSFRGRVNTEAFFGQGTRLTVV.

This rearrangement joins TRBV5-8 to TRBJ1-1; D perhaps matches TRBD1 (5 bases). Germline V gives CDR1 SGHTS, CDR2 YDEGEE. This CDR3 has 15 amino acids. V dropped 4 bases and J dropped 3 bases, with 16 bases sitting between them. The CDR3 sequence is CASSRGDGYDTEAFF. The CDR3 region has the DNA TGTGCCAGCAGCCGTGGGGACGGATACGACACTGAAGCTTTCTTT.

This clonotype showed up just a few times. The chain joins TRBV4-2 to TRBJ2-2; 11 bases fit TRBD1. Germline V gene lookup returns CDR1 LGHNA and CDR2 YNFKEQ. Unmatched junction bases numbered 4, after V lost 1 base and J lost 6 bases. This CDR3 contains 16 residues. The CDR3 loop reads CASSQGGQGGAGELFF. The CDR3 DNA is TGTGCCAGCAGCCAAGGGGGACAGGGGGGAGCCGGGGAGCTGTTTTTT.

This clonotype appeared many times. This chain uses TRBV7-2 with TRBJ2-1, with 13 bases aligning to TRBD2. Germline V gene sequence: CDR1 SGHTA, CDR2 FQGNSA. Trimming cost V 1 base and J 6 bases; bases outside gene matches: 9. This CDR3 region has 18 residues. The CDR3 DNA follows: TGTGCCAGCAGCTTAGATCGGATAGGACTAGCGGGGGCCAATGAGCAGTTCTTC. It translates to CASSLDRIGLAGANEQFF. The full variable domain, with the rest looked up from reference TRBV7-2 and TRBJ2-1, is GAGVSQSPSNKVTEKGKDVELRCDPISGHTALYWYRQSLGQGLEFLIYFQGNSAPDKSGLPSDRFSAERTGGSVSTLTIQRTQQEDSAVYLCASSLDRIGLAGANEQFFGPGTRLTVL.

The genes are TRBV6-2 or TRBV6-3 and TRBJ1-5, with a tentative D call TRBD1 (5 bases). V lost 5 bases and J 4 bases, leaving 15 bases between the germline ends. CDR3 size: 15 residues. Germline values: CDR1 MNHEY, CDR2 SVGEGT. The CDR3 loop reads CASSRDGTANQPQHF. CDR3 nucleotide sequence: TGTGCCAGCAGTCGTGACGGGACGGCTAATCAGCCCCAGCATTTT.

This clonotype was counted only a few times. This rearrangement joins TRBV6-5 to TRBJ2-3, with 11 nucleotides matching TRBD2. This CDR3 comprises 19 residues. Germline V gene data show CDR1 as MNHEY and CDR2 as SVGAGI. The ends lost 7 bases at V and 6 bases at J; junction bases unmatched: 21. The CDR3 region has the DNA TGTGCCAGCAAATCCCCCTTTGATGGGCTAGCGGGGGGTTACGATACGCAGTATTTT. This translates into CASKSPFDGLAGGYDTQYF.

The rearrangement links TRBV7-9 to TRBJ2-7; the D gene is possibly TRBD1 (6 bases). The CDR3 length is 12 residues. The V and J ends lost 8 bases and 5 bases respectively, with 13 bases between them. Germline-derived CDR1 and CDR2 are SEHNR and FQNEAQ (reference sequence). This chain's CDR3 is CASGRGSHEQYV. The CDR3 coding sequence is TGTGCCAGCGGTAGGGGGTCCCACGAGCAGTACGTC.

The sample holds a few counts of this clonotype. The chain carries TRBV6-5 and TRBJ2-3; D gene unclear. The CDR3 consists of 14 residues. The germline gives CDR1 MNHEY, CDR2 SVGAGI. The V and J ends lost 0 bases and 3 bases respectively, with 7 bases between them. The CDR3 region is CASSYSATTDTQYF. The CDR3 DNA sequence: TGTGCCAGCAGTTACTCGGCCACTACAGATACGCAGTATTTT.

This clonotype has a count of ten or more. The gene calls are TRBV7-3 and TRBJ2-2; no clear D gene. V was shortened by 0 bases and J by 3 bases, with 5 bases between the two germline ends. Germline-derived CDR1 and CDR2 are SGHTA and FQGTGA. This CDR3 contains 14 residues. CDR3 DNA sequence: TGTGCCAGCAGCTTAACCGGTTACACCGGGGAGCTGTTTTTT. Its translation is CASSLTGYTGELFF.

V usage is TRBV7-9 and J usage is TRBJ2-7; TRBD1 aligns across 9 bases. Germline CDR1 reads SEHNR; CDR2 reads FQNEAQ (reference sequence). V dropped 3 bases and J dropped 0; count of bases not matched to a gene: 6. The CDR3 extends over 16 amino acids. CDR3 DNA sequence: TGTGCCAGCAGCTTGGGGGGGACAGGGAGCTCCTACGAGCAGTACGTC. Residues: CASSLGGTGSSYEQYV.

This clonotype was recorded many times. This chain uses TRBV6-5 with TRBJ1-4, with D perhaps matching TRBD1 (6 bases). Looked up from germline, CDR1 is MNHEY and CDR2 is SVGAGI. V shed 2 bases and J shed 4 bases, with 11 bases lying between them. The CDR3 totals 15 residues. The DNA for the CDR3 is TGTGCCAGCAGTTACCAACAGGGCGGTAATGAAAAACTGTTTTTT. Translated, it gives CASSYQQGGNEKLFF.

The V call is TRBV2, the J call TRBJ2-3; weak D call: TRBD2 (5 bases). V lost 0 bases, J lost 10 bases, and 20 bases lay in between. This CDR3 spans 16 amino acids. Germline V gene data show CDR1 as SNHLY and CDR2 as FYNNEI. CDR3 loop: CASSEARTLRTDSQYF. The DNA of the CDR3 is TGTGCCAGCAGTGAAGCCCGGACTCTTCGGACTGATTCGCAGTATTTT.

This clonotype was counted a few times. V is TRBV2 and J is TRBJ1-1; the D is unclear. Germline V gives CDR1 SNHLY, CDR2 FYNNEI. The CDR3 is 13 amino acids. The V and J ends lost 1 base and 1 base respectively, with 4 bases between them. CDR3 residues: CASSEVENTEAFF. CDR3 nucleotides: TGTGCCAGCAGTGAAGTCGAGAACACTGAAGCTTTCTTT.

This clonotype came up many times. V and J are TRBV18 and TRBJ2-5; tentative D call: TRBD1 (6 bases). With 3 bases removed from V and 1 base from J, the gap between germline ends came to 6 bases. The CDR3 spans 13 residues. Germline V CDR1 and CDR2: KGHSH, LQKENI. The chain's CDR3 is CASSPDSQETQYF. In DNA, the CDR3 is TGTGCCAGCTCACCGGACAGCCAAGAGACCCAGTACTTC.